One and the same sample provided the 24 T cell receptor beta chains below, sequenced in a study of response to subunit inactivated influenza vaccine. Using its own MiXCR run on the RT-PCR reads, TCRdb lists one record per CDR3 protein. The table records hundreds of thousands of distinct CDR3 sequences, approximately 11% of them present only once. Another study also made use of these data, one on T cells expressing NK-cell markers. According to that study: For TCR beta, cDNA was produced by 5'RACE template switching with UMIs.

The sequenced sample was PBMCs from blood, obtained on the day of vaccination. The receptor set was obtained from a man between 50 and 59 years old who received an inactivated influenza vaccine.

The chain's CDR3 is CASSPGQGRSNTIYF. The CDR3 DNA reads as TGTGCCAGCAGCCCGGGACAGGGTAGAAGTAACACCATATATTTT. The chain couples TRBV7-6 to TRBJ1-3; 9 nucleotides agree with TRBD1. CDR1 and CDR2 (germline): SGHVS, FNYEAQ. The V gene end was trimmed by 5 bases and the J gene end by 7 bases; junction bases not matched to a gene: 9. The length of the CDR3 is 15 residues.

This clonotype was seen more than once but under ten times. The rearrangement links TRBV27 to TRBJ2-1, with D maybe TRBD2 (6 bases). Looked up from germline, CDR1 is MNHEY and CDR2 is SMNVEV (reference sequence). Trimming stripped 5 bases from V and 6 bases from J, with 14 bases between. The CDR3 spans 14 residues. Here the CDR3 reads CASSKNAGTNEQFF. The DNA for the CDR3 is TGTGCCAGCAGTAAGAATGCGGGGACCAATGAGCAGTTCTTC.

This clonotype was recorded a few times. V gene TRBV20-1 combines with J gene TRBJ1-5; D not resolved. V lost 2 bases, J lost 0 bases, and 8 bases lay in between. The CDR3 covers 14 residues. Germline CDR1 and CDR2: DFQATT and SNEGSKA (reference sequence). The CDR3 DNA reads TGCAGTGCTAGACCAGGATATAGCAATCAGCCCCAGCATTTT. It yields the protein CSARPGYSNQPQHF.

This clonotype was detected a few times. This chain links TRBV7-9 with TRBJ2-7; 9 nucleotides align to TRBD1. The CDR3 is 12 amino acids. Germline V gene sequence: CDR1 SEHNR, CDR2 FQNEAQ (reference sequence). The V segment lost 4 bases and the J segment 7 bases; nucleotides outside the gene matches: 2. CDR3 nucleotide sequence: TGTGCCAGCAGCTACAGGGGGCTTGAGCAGTACTTC. This sequence encodes CASSYRGLEQYF.

The chain has TRBV5-6 and TRBJ1-6; 8 bases fit TRBD1. CDR1 is SGHDT, CDR2 YYEEEE, per germline. Trimming at V came to 2 bases and at J to 3 bases, leaving 10 bases not matched to a gene. This CDR3 region has 18 residues. The CDR3 protein is CASSFWLDRVDYNSPLHF. CDR3 nucleotide sequence: TGTGCCAGCAGCTTTTGGCTGGACAGGGTGGACTATAATTCACCCCTCCACTTT. The variable domain in full, completed from reference TRBV5-6 and TRBJ1-6, reads DAGVTQSPTHLIKTRGQQVTLRCSPKSGHDTVSWYQQALGQGPQFIFQYYEEEERQRGNFPDRFSGHQFPNYSSELNVNALLLGDSALYLCASSFWLDRVDYNSPLHFGNGTRLTVT.

The V gene is TRBV7-6, the J gene TRBJ2-7; D is unclear. Germline lookup yields CDR1 SGHVS and CDR2 FNYEAQ. The CDR3 runs to 14 residues. Trimming removed 1 base at V and 0 bases at J, with 7 bases between. The chain's CDR3 is CASSLEMNSYEQYF. CDR3 DNA sequence: TGTGCCAGCAGCTTAGAGATGAACTCCTACGAGCAGTACTTC.

This clonotype was picked up many times. The V gene is TRBV5-1, the J gene TRBJ1-2, with a possible D match to TRBD1 (6 bases). There are 14 residues in the CDR3. Germline CDR1 SGHRS, CDR2 YFSETQ. Deletions cut 0 bases from V and 8 bases from J, with 14 bases between. CDR3 residues: CASSLEQGREGYTF. CDR3 sequence (DNA): TGCGCCAGCAGCTTGGAGCAGGGGCGTGAAGGCTACACCTTC.

This clonotype came up a few times. V gene TRBV9 combines with J gene TRBJ2-1, with D perhaps assigned TRBD1 or TRBD2 (5 bases each). V shed 0 bases and J shed 5 bases, with 9 bases lying between them. CDR3 length: 14 amino acids. Germline CDR1 is SGDLS and CDR2 is YYNGEE. CDR3 in amino acids: CASSVVGDNNEQFF. The DNA for the CDR3 is TGTGCCAGCAGCGTAGTGGGGGATAACAATGAGCAGTTCTTC.

This clonotype was found a few times. This chain's CDR3 is CASSPSGRKNIQYF. DNA of the CDR3: TGCGCCAGCTCGCCTTCGGGCCGGAAAAACATTCAGTACTTC. This sequence joins TRBV5-1 and TRBJ2-4; D call uncertain. Germline V gene data show CDR1 as SGHRS and CDR2 as YFSETQ. This CDR3 region has 14 residues. The ends were cut back, 7 bases at V and 4 bases at J, with 15 bases in the middle.

This clonotype was counted between two and nine times. The chain couples TRBV28 to TRBJ1-2; D is ambiguous. This CDR3 spans 14 amino acids. CDR1 and CDR2 from the germline V gene are MDHEN and SYDVKM. V dropped 7 bases and J dropped 7 bases, with 19 bases sitting between them. The CDR3 region is CASTPVSGRGGYTF. CDR3 sequence (DNA): TGTGCCAGCACCCCAGTATCCGGGCGGGGTGGCTACACCTTC.

This clonotype has just a few counts. The J gene is TRBJ2-1, the V gene TRBV7-9; 9 bases map to TRBD2. Losses at the gene ends were 2 bases for V and 5 bases for J; bases not matched to a gene: 4. The CDR3 spans 15 residues. Germline loops: CDR1 SEHNR, CDR2 FQNEAQ (reference sequence). The CDR3 loop reads CASSLSPSGDNEQFF. CDR3 nucleotides: TGTGCCAGCAGCTTATCGCCTAGCGGGGACAATGAGCAGTTCTTC.

The genes are TRBV4-1 and TRBJ2-5; 13 bases fit TRBD2. Per germline, CDR1 MGHRA and CDR2 YSYEKL. V was clipped by 3 bases and J by 5 bases; unmatched bases: 9. The CDR3 totals 17 residues. The CDR3 bases are TGCGCCAGCAGCCATCCACTAGCGGGGGGGCCTTGGGAGACCCAGTACTTC. Translating it yields CASSHPLAGGPWETQYF.

This chain connects TRBV11-2 to TRBJ1-1; D is perhaps TRBD1 (6 bases). This CDR3 has 15 residues. The V end lost 3 bases, the J end lost 1 base, and 12 bases lay between the germline ends. Germline values: CDR1 SGHAT, CDR2 FQNNGV. The CDR3 bases are TGTGCCAGCAGCTTCACAGGGTGGGAGAACACTGAAGCTTTCTTT. Its protein product is CASSFTGWENTEAFF.

V and J are TRBV21-1 and TRBJ2-2; no check of the table's D call, TRBD2, against the DNA was made. TRBV21-1 corresponds to a pseudogene. The CDR3 runs 19 residues. The CDR3 coding sequence is TGTGCCAGCAGCAAAGCTAGTTCTCCACTAGCGGTGAACACCGGGGAGCTGTTTTTT. It specifies CASSKASSPLAVNTGELFF.

The gene calls are TRBV28 and TRBJ2-5; 8 nucleotides align to TRBD2. The CDR3 spans 13 residues. V was clipped by 10 bases and J by 6 bases; unmatched bases: 10. Germline V CDR1 and CDR2: MDHEN, SYDVKM. CDR3 bases: TGTGCCACCCGAATAGCGGGGCCCCAGACCCAGTACTTC. Amino acid sequence: CATRIAGPQTQYF.

Here the CDR3 DNA reads TGTGCCAGCAGCCCCAGACTGTTACAAGAGACCCAGTACTTC. Translation gives CASSPRLLQETQYF. The V call is TRBV7-2, the J call TRBJ2-5; D unclear. The ends were cut back, 5 bases at V and 2 bases at J, with 12 bases in the middle. Germline values: CDR1 SGHTA, CDR2 FQGNSA. This CDR3 contains 14 residues.

There are many counts of this clonotype. The chain has TRBV6-1 and TRBJ1-5, with 7 bases aligning to TRBD1. CDR1 is MNHNS and CDR2 is SASEGT in the germline V gene. This CDR3 contains 16 residues. Losses at the gene ends were 5 bases for V and 0 bases for J; bases not matched to a gene: 7. The CDR3 DNA reads TGTGCCAGCAGTCCAAGGACAGGAAATAGCAATCAGCCCCAGCATTTT. This translates into CASSPRTGNSNQPQHF.

The chain combines TRBV10-3 with TRBJ2-7; either TRBD1 or TRBD2 may supply D (5 bases each). The germline CDR1 and CDR2 sequences are ENHRY and SYGVKD. The V end was cut by 0 bases, the J end by 2 bases, with 8 bases between. CDR3 length equals 14 residues. The DNA for the CDR3 is TGTGCCATCAGTGAGTCGACGGGGCCCTACGAGCAGTACTTC. This translates into CAISESTGPYEQYF.

This clonotype was observed a handful of times. The chain links TRBV20-1 to TRBJ2-7; a weak D match, TRBD2 (5 bases). Per germline, CDR1 DFQATT and CDR2 SNEGSKA (reference sequence). Trimming took off 0 bases at V and 1 base at J, with 16 bases between the two ends. This CDR3 is built from 16 residues. CDR3 DNA sequence: TGCAGTGCTAGAGATCTCCGAGGGCTCGGGTCCTACGAGCAGTACTTC. Translating gives CSARDLRGLGSYEQYF.

This clonotype was seen only a few times. This chain connects TRBV20-1 to TRBJ1-1, with D uncertain. From germline, CDR1 is DFQATT and CDR2 SNEGSKA (reference sequence). CDR3 size: 13 residues. This CDR3 reads CGKIWVSGTEAFF. The CDR3 nucleotides are TGCGGGAAGATTTGGGTCAGCGGCACTGAAGCTTTCTTT.

This clonotype was found a few times. The chain recombines TRBV29-1 with TRBJ2-3; TRBD1 matches at 8 bases. Trimming cost V 7 bases and J 4 bases; bases outside gene matches: 13. The CDR3 consists of 15 residues. Germline V CDR1 and CDR2: SQVTM, ANQGSEA. The CDR3 DNA is TGCAGCGCTGTACCACGGACAGGGTGGGCAGATACGCAGTATTTT. Its protein product is CSAVPRTGWADTQYF.

This rearrangement joins TRBV12-3 or TRBV12-4 to TRBJ2-7; the D gene is possibly TRBD2 (5 bases). The V gene lost 6 bases and the J gene lost 3 bases, with 18 bases spanning the gap. The CDR3 has 15 amino acids. The CDR3 here is CASSQEAVPNYEQYF. The CDR3 nucleotides read TGTGCCAGCAGCCAGGAGGCTGTCCCAAACTACGAGCAGTACTTC.

This clonotype has a count of ten or more. This chain joins TRBV12-3 or TRBV12-4 and TRBJ1-4, with a weak D call TRBD1 (5 bases). The CDR3 consists of 15 residues. V lost 5 bases and J lost 7, with 17 bases in between. The CDR3 loop is CASSGYQGEAEKLFF. The CDR3, as DNA: TGTGCCAGCAGTGGGTACCAGGGTGAGGCTGAAAAACTGTTTTTT.

In DNA form, the CDR3 reads TGTGCCAGCAGTTTCGCGTCGGGGAATATCGGGGAGACCCAGTACTTC. Translated: CASSFASGNIGETQYF. The genes are TRBV12-3 or TRBV12-4 and TRBJ2-5; the D gene is possibly TRBD2 (5 bases). V lost 3 bases, J lost 5 bases, and 19 bases lay in between. This CDR3 has 16 residues.